This record concerns one T cell receptor beta chain sequence. Its cognate antigen is unknown. The sample originates from a study of shared clonotypes between healthy human individuals. In the study overall: Per-donor plates numbered three CD4 naive, three CD4 memory, two CD8 naive and one CD8 memory. General study results and limits: The donor pool, a small one, limited the genetic and exposure-history diversity represented. Naive CD4 clonotype sharing across a handful of donors was approximately 5.2%. Non-shared clonotypes were found to have lower generation probabilities than the clonotypes that were shared by all four of the sorted-subset donors.

Method: immunoSEQ multiplex PCR; TCRdb's copy keeps in-frame clones and lacks some. Among some 1,100,000 clones listed, 75% to 80% were seen once. Trimming pared 0 bases from V and 0 bases from J, leaving 9 bases between. This CDR3 contains 15 residues. Germline V lookup: CDR1 SGHRS, CDR2 YFSETQ. The receptor was derived from a man aged 18-30 years in good health. Some clones in this sample may be carry-over from other donors' samples. The V gene is TRBV5-1, the J gene TRBJ1-2; no clear D gene. What was sequenced was memory CD4+ T cells from PBMCs. The subset here: CD45RA-negative fraction. As DNA, the CDR3 is TGCGCCAGCAGCTTGGACCCGGAGCCTAACTATGGCTACACCTTC. It encodes CASSLDPEPNYGYTF. The complete variable domain, with remaining parts taken from reference TRBV5-1 and TRBJ1-2, reads KAGVTQTPRYLIKTRGQQVTLSCSPISGHRSVSWYQQTPGQGLQFLFEYFSETQRNKGNFPGRFSGRQFSNSRSEMNVSTLELGDSALYLCASSLDPEPNYGYTFGSGTRLTVV.